This TCR beta chain was obtained from a study of naive and memory T cell subsets. Whole-study results and caveats: Over 85% of naive TCR sequences appeared only once, unlike memory subsets. A few larger clonotypes appeared in naive repertoires, especially CD8, possibly memory cells re-expressing CD45RA.

As to this clonotype: Antigen specificity is unknown.

An equimolar mix of two oligonucleotides served as the beta constant-region primer for TRBC1 and TRBC2. Ligated cDNA was amplified by four rounds of PCR with nested alpha and beta constant-region primers and SP2. From the UMI-ligation and nested PCR reads, TCRdb called clonotypes with MiXCR, one entry per CDR3 protein. The sample lists 99,000 or so distinct CDR3 sequences, about 14% occurring once. V gave up 2 bases and J gave up 8 bases, with 13 bases separating them. The CDR3 loop spans 15 amino acids. Germline V CDR1 and CDR2: MNHEY, SMNVEV (reference sequence). The chain is built from TRBV27 and TRBJ1-6; weak D call: TRBD1 (6 bases). The TCR comes from a human donor in good health. Sequenced input: naive CD8+ T cells from blood. The CDR3 DNA is TGTGCCAGCAGTTTAGCGACAGGAAACTATTCACCCCTCCACTTT. It codes for CASSLATGNYSPLHF.